This is a list of T cell receptor beta chains from one sample in a study of T cell responses to AZD1222 COVID-19 vaccine. Only in-frame clones appear in the TCRdb table, and some are missing; sequencing was by immunoSEQ multiplex PCR. This sample has some 180,000 clones; 85% to 90% occur once, and the top ten carry around 5.8%. Sample: peripheral blood, taken on day 0 of AZD1222 vaccination. The receptors were sampled from an adult in good health. Both conserved end residues are trimmed from each CDR3. Expanded clones get a size class; other rows say once, few or many, or leave the size out.

size | V | CDR3
. | TRBV29-1 | SVEPLDRGHYGYT
. | TRBV5-1 | ASSFQGNGYT
. | TRBV28 | ASNLPGQGGFGYT
once | TRBV18 | ASSPSTGPNYGYT
. | TRBV18 | ASSQTGALNTEAF
once | TRBV19 | ASSNRWGEQF
few | TRBV5-6 | ASQSGRSSGNTIY
. | TRBV7-6 | ASSLVIRILLSGDQAF
. | TRBV4-2 | ASSPSGLAGTDTQY
. | TRBV2 | ASREEGETQY
once | TRBV27 | ASSLGGTGGQPQH
. | TRBV18 | ASSPGTPGNTIY
. | TRBV28 | ASNAGTLLGYT
once | TRBV7-2 | ASSYGTSRETQY
. | TRBV6-4 | ASSDGHRTDTQY
. | TRBV7-2 | ASSLALRGRVNGYT
. | TRBV5-1 | ASSRGLETDTQY